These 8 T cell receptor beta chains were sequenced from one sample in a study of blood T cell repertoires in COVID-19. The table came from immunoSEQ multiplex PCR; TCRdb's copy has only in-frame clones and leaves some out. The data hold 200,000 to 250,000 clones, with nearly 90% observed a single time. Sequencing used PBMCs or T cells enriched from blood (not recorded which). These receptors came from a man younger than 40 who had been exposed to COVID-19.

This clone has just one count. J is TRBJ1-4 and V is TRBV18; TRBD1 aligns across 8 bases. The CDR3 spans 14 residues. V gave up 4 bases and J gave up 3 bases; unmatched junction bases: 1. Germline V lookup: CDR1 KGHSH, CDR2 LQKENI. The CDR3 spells CASSLDRANEKLFF. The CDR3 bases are TGTGCCAGCTCACTGGACAGGGCTAATGAAAAACTGTTTTTT.

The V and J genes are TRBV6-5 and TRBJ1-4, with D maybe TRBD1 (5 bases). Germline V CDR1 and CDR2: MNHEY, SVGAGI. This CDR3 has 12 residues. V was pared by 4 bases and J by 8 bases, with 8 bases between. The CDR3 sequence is CASSSGYEKLFF. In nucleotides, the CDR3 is TGTGCCAGCAGTTCAGGGTACGAAAAACTGTTTTTT.

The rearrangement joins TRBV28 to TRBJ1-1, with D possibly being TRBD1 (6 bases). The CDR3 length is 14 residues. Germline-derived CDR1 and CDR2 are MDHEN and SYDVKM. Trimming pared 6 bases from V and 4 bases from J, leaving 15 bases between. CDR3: CASSGRKGGTEAFF. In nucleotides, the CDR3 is TGTGCCAGCAGCGGACGGAAAGGGGGCACTGAAGCTTTCTTT.

The DNA for the CDR3 is TGTGCCAGCAGACCAAACCTAGCGGGGGGGCCCGAGCAGTACTTC. Translation gives CASRPNLAGGPEQYF. The gene calls are TRBV7-2 and TRBJ2-7, with TRBD2 identical over 12 bases. The CDR3 is made up of 15 amino acids. Trimming at V came to 6 bases and at J to 6 bases, leaving 9 bases not matched to a gene. Germline loops: CDR1 SGHTA, CDR2 FQGNSA.

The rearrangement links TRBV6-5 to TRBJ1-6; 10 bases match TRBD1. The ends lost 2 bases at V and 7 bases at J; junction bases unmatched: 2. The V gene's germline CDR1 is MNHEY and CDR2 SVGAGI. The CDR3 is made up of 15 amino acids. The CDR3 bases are TGTGCCAGCAGTTACGGGACAGGGGTGAATTCACCCCTCCACTTT. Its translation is CASSYGTGVNSPLHF.

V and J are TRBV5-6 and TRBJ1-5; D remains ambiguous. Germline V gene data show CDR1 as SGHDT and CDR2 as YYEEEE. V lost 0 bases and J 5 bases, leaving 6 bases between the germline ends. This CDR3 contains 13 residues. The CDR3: CASSLDGYQPQHF. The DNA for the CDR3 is TGTGCCAGCAGCTTGGACGGGTATCAGCCCCAGCATTTT.

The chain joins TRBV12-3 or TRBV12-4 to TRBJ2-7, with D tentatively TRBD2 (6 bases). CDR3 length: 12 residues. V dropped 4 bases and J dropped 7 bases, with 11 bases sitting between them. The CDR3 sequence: CASSYRRGEQYF. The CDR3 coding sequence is TGTGCCAGCAGTTACCGTCGGGGGGAGCAGTACTTC.

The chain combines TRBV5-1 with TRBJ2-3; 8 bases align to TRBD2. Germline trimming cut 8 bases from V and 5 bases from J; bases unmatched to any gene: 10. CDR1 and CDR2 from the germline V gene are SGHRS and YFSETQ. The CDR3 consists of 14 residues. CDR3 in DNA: TGCGCCAGTTCCCCGGGGGGGCGGGAAGATACGCAGTATTTT. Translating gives CASSPGGREDTQYF.